This T cell receptor (beta chain) is from a study of blood T cell repertoires in COVID-19. Measured with immunoSEQ multiplex PCR; TCRdb has only the in-frame clones, and not every one. Of 140,000 to 150,000 clones in the sample, 80% to 90% were seen once. The CDR3 length is 15 residues. CDR1 LGHDT and CDR2 YNNKEL come from the germline V gene (reference sequence). A remark on this clone: An end of the junction differs from the germline gene, which may be a read error.

The sequenced sample was peripheral blood. The sequence was collected from a man aged 18 to 29 with COVID-19, enrolled during active disease. The rearrangement links TRBV3-1 (or the pseudogene TRBV3-2) to TRBJ1-4; a weak D match, TRBD1 (6 bases). The CDR3 loop is CASSQGTVVNEKLLF. The CDR3 bases are TGTGCCAGCAGCCAAGGGACAGTTGTCAATGAAAAACTGCTTTTT.